This T cell receptor beta chain was retrieved from a study of Ad26.COV2.S vaccination and SARS-CoV-2 variants. Study background: Ad26.COV2.S given intramuscularly, once or twice 56 days apart.

Only in-frame clones appear in the TCRdb table, and some are missing; sequencing was by immunoSEQ multiplex PCR. The sample includes fewer than 800,000 clones, about 89% seen only once; the top ten take roughly 1.5%. The treatment is: roughly 19 received Ad26.COV2.S at low or high dose, single or two shots; several received placebo; per-sample allocation not given. Material that was analyzed had been drawn on day 63 after the first vaccine or placebo injection. This CDR3 is built from 13 residues. Between the trimmed V and J ends, which lost 0 bases and 4 bases, there was a span of 7 bases. Germline CDR1 reads LNHNV; CDR2 reads YYDKDF (reference sequence). A word on this clone: The antigen is undetermined.

Study-wide points: Post-vaccination breadth of spike-specific CD8+ and CD4+ T cell responses was reportedly substantial.

The sequence came from a person aged 18 to 65 who received the Ad26.COV2.S COVID-19 vaccine or a placebo. The sample was peripheral blood, taken in a trial of Ad26.COV2.S vaccine versus placebo. This sequence joins TRBV15 and TRBJ2-7; no definite D call. CDR3 sequence (DNA): TGTGCCACCAGCAGAGATAGTGAGTACGAGCAGTACTTC. Amino acid sequence: CATSRDSEYEQYF.